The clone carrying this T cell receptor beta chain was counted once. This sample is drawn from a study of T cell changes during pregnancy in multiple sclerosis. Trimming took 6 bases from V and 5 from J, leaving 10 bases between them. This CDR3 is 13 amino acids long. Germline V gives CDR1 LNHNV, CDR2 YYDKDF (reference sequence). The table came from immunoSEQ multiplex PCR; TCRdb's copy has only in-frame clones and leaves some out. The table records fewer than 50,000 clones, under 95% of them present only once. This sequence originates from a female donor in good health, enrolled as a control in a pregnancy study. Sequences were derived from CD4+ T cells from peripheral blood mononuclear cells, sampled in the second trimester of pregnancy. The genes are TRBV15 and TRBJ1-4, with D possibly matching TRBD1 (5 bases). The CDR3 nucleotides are TGTGCCACCAGTGCAGGGATGAATGAAAAACTGTTTTTT. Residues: CATSAGMNEKLFF.